A single sample gave rise to the 12 T cell receptor beta chains below, sequenced in a study of CD8 T cells in Susac syndrome. An amount of RNA that ranged from roughly 0.45 to 1 ug was reverse transcribed with random hexamers. Each CDR3 protein gets one entry after TCRdb re-called the immunoSEQ multiplex PCR reads with MiXCR. The sample contains about 210,000 distinct CDR3 sequences, approximately 95% of which appear only once. The specimen sequenced was CD4+ T cells from PBMCs. These receptor sequences come from a human donor with multiple sclerosis.

This chain links TRBV20-1 with TRBJ1-2; tentative D call: TRBD1 (5 bases). V was trimmed by 0 bases and J by 2 bases, leaving 10 bases between them. CDR3 size: 14 residues. Germline CDR1 reads DFQATT; CDR2 reads SNEGSKA (reference sequence). The CDR3 DNA is TGCAGTGCTAGAGACCCGGGGGTAAACTATGGCTACACCTTC. It yields the protein CSARDPGVNYGYTF.

The chain has TRBV5-1 and TRBJ2-3; 7 positions match TRBD1. Germline CDR1 is SGHRS and CDR2 is YFSETQ. This CDR3 has 14 amino acids. Trimming removed 5 bases from V and 1 base from J; junction bases left unmatched: 4. As DNA, the CDR3 is TGCGCCAGCAGTACTACAGGGGGCACAGATACGCAGTATTTT. It translates to CASSTTGGTDTQYF. The full variable domain, completed using reference TRBV5-1 and TRBJ2-3, is KAGVTQTPRYLIKTRGQQVTLSCSPISGHRSVSWYQQTPGQGLQFLFEYFSETQRNKGNFPGRFSGRQFSNSRSEMNVSTLELGDSALYLCASSTTGGTDTQYFGPGTRLTVL.

V and J are TRBV6-5 and TRBJ1-5; TRBD1 matches 7 bases. Per the germline V gene, CDR1 is MNHEY and CDR2 is SVGAGI. V lost 5 bases and J lost 5; bases outside the gene matches: 6. This CDR3 region has 14 residues. CDR3 protein: CASSRTGTDQPQHF. CDR3 in DNA: TGTGCCAGCAGTCGGACAGGCACCGATCAGCCCCAGCATTTT.

The chain couples TRBV28 to TRBJ1-5; no clear D. Germline CDR1 MDHEN, CDR2 SYDVKM. CDR3 length: 15 amino acids. The V gene lost 6 bases and the J gene lost 6 bases, with 18 bases spanning the gap. CDR3 residues: CASSLNLILGQPQHF. The CDR3 DNA is TGTGCCAGCAGCTTGAATCTTATTCTAGGTCAGCCCCAGCATTTT.

The chain carries TRBV28 and TRBJ1-5, with D possibly TRBD1 on 5 matching bases. Trimming shortened V by 5 bases and J by 7 bases, and 15 bases separated the two germline ends. The V gene's germline CDR1 is MDHEN and CDR2 SYDVKM. The CDR3 covers 14 residues. The CDR3 sequence is CASSLGGGYQPQHF. For the CDR3, the DNA is TGTGCCAGCAGTCTCGGGGGTGGGTACCAGCCCCAGCATTTT.

The chain combines TRBV20-1 with TRBJ2-3; D may be TRBD2 (5 bases). There are 13 residues in the CDR3. The germline V gene has CDR1 DFQATT and CDR2 SNEGSKA (reference sequence). V dropped 7 bases and J dropped 0 bases, with 11 bases sitting between them. CDR3 amino acids: CSVKEASTDTQYF. The DNA of the CDR3 is TGCAGTGTCAAGGAGGCTAGCACAGATACGCAGTATTTT.

This clonotype was seen only once. The rearrangement joins TRBV4-2 to TRBJ2-3; TRBD2 aligns across 9 bases. The germline V gene encodes CDR1 LGHNA and CDR2 YNFKEQ. Trimming removed 3 bases from V and 2 bases from J; junction bases left unmatched: 3. This CDR3 spans 15 amino acids. CDR3 loop: CASSHRTSDTDTQYF. DNA of the CDR3: TGTGCCAGCAGCCACAGGACTAGCGACACAGATACGCAGTATTTT.

V is TRBV2 and J is TRBJ2-3, with D maybe TRBD2 (5 bases). V was clipped by 5 bases and J by 2 bases, with 17 bases between them. The CDR3 sequence is 16 residues long. Per the germline V gene, CDR1 is SNHLY and CDR2 is FYNNEI. The CDR3 is CASSPPGILTTDTQYF. As DNA, the CDR3 is TGTGCCAGCAGTCCCCCGGGGATCCTCACCACAGATACGCAGTATTTT.

J is TRBJ2-1 and V is TRBV19, with 10 positions matching TRBD2. CDR1 and CDR2 from the germline V gene are LNHDA and SQIVND (reference sequence). The CDR3 is made up of 17 amino acids. Trimming at V came to 5 bases and at J to 2 bases, leaving 9 bases not matched to a gene. The CDR3: CASSLGPSGSTYNEQFF. CDR3 DNA sequence: TGTGCCAGTAGTCTAGGGCCTAGCGGGAGTACCTACAATGAGCAGTTCTTC.

The chain is built from TRBV9 and TRBJ2-3; either TRBD1 or TRBD2 may fit D (5 bases each). The CDR3 extends over 13 amino acids. CDR1 is SGDLS, CDR2 YYNGEE, per germline. V lost 3 bases, J lost 6 bases, and 11 bases lay in between. The CDR3 spells CASSAHGADTQYF. The CDR3 DNA reads as TGTGCCAGCAGCGCCCACGGGGCGGATACGCAGTATTTT. The variable domain in full, completed from reference TRBV9 and TRBJ2-3, reads DSGVTQTPKHLITATGQRVTLRCSPRSGDLSVYWYQQSLDQGLQFLIQYYNGEERAKGNILERFSAQQFPDLHSELNLSSLELGDSALYFCASSAHGADTQYFGPGTRLTVL.

The chain employs TRBV5-1 and TRBJ1-2, with D uncertain. The V gene's germline CDR1 is SGHRS and CDR2 YFSETQ. V was cut by 4 bases and J by 4 bases, with 11 bases left in between. The CDR3 is made up of 13 amino acids. The CDR3 loop reads CASSTGLSYGYTF. For the CDR3, the DNA is TGCGCCAGCAGCACGGGTCTGTCCTATGGCTACACCTTC. The variable domain in full, with the rest retrieved from reference TRBV5-1 and TRBJ1-2, is KAGVTQTPRYLIKTRGQQVTLSCSPISGHRSVSWYQQTPGQGLQFLFEYFSETQRNKGNFPGRFSGRQFSNSRSEMNVSTLELGDSALYLCASSTGLSYGYTFGSGTRLTVV.

The J gene is TRBJ2-3, the V gene TRBV3-1; D ambiguous. The germline V and J ends were trimmed by 2 bases and 0 bases, with 6 bases remaining between them. The CDR3 runs 14 residues. CDR1 is LGHDT and CDR2 is YNNKEL in the germline V gene (reference sequence). The CDR3 coding sequence is TGTGCCAGCAGCCAAATCATAAGCACAGATACGCAGTATTTT. It encodes CASSQIISTDTQYF.